This T cell receptor (beta chain) came from a study of cytomegalovirus exposure and HLA in healthy donors. Findings and caveats of the study: Upon later analysis, HLA-associated TCR beta chains proved more clonally expanded than other, equally common chains. TCR beta chain V- and J-gene trimming was linked, in a later analysis, to a missense variant in DCLRE1C.

Worth noting for this clone: Its antigen is as yet unknown.

The PCR had 60 Vbeta and 13 Jbeta primers. Under the authors' procedure: Later, an analysis found tens of millions of unique TCR beta chains, and approximately 10 million of these were shared. Here immunoSEQ multiplex PCR was the method, and the copy in TCRdb shows in-frame clones only, minus some. The V and J calls and clone size were taken over from that table, and D and trimming were inferred from the DNA. The sample has about 180,000 clones, roughly 80% seen once. The CDR3 length is 15 residues. Germline V lookup: CDR1 ENHRY, CDR2 SYGVKD. Deletions cut 0 bases from V and 3 bases from J, with 11 bases between.

Sequencing input: PBMCs. The TCR originated in a man between 40 and 49 years old in good health and CMV-seronegative. The chain recombines TRBV10-3 with TRBJ1-1; D unresolved. For the CDR3, the DNA is TGTGCCATCAGTGAGTCTCCAGGATTTTACACTGAAGCTTTCTTT. Protein product: CAISESPGFYTEAFF.